This T cell receptor (beta chain) derives from a study of cytomegalovirus exposure and HLA in healthy donors. In germline, CDR1 is MDHEN, CDR2 SYDVKM. The CDR3 sequence is 15 residues long. With V trimmed by 2 bases and J by 5 bases, 6 bases remained unmatched. The PCR contained 60 Vbeta and 13 Jbeta primers. TCRdb's copy holds only in-frame clones and misses some; the assay was immunoSEQ multiplex PCR. The sample has about 160,000 clones; roughly 81% are singletons. V gene TRBV28 combines with J gene TRBJ1-5; 7 nucleotides align to TRBD1. The TCR was taken from a woman between 50 and 59 years old in good health and CMV-seronegative. Sequenced input: PBMCs. For the CDR3, the DNA is TGTGCCAGCAGTTTACTAAGGACAGGTGATCAGCCCCAGCATTTT. It yields the protein CASSLLRTGDQPQHF.